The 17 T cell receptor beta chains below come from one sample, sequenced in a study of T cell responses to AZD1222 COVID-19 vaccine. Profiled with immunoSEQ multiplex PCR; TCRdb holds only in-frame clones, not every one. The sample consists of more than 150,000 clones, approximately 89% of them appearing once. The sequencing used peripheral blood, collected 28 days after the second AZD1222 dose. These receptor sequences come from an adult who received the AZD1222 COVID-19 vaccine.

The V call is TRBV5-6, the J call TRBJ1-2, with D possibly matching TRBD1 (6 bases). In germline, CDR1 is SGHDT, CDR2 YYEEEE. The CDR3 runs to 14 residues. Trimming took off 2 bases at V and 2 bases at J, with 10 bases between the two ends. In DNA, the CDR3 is TGTGCCAGCAGCTTACAGGGCCTCAACTATGGCTACACCTTC. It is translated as CASSLQGLNYGYTF.

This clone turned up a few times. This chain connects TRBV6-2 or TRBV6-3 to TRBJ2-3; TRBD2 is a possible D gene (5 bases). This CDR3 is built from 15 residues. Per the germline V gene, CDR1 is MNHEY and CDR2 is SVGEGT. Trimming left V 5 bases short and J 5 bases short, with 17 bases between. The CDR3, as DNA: TGTGCCAGCAGTACGGGATTAGAACTCGGAGATACGCAGTATTTT. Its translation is CASSTGLELGDTQYF.

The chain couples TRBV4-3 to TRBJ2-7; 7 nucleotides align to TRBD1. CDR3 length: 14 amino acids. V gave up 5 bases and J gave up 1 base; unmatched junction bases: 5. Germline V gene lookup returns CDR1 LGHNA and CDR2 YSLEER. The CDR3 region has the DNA TGCGCCAGCAGCGTCCGGGACAGATCCTACGAGCAGTACTTC. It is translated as CASSVRDRSYEQYF.

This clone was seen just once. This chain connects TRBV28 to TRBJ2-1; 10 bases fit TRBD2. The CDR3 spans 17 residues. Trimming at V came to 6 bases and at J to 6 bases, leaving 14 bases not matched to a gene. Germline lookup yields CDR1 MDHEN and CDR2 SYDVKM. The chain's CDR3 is CASRSGIRVAGGNEQFF. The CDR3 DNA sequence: TGTGCCAGCAGGTCCGGGATTCGGGTAGCGGGAGGCAATGAGCAGTTCTTC.

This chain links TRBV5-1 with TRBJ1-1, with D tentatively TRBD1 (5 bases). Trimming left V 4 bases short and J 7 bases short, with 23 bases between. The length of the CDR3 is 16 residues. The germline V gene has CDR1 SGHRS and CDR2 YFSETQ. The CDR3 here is CASSPRPGHQAVEAFF. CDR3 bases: TGCGCCAGCAGCCCCCGGCCAGGGCATCAAGCGGTTGAAGCTTTCTTT.

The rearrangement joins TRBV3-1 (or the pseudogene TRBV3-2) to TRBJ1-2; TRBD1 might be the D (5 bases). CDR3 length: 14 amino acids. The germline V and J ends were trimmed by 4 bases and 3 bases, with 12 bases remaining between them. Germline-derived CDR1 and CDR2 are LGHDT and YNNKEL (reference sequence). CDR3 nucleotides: TGTGCCAGCAGCCTCTCCCTAGGGGACTATGGCTACACCTTC. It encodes CASSLSLGDYGYTF.

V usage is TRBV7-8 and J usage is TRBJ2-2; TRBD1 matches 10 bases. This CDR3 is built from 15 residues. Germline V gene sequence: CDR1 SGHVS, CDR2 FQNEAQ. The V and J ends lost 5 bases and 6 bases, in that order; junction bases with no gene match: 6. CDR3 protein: CASSPGQGSAGELFF. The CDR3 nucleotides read TGTGCCAGCAGCCCGGGACAGGGGAGCGCCGGGGAGCTGTTTTTT.

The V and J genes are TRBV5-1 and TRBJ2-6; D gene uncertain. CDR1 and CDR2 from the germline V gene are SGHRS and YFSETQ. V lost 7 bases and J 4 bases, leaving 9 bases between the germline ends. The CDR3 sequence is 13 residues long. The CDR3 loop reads CASAGAGANVLTF. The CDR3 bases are TGCGCCAGCGCTGGAGCCGGGGCCAACGTCCTGACTTTC. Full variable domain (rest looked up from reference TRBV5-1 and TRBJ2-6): KAGVTQTPRYLIKTRGQQVTLSCSPISGHRSVSWYQQTPGQGLQFLFEYFSETQRNKGNFPGRFSGRQFSNSRSEMNVSTLELGDSALYLCASAGAGANVLTFGAGSRLTVL.

CDR3 amino acids: CASSPPGTSGLTQYF. The DNA for the CDR3 is TGTGCCAGCAGTCCCCCCGGGACTAGCGGACTTACGCAGTATTTT. This sequence joins TRBV28 and TRBJ2-3, with 11 bases fitting TRBD2. CDR1 MDHEN and CDR2 SYDVKM come from the germline V gene. The CDR3 is 15 amino acids. With 5 bases clipped from V and 8 bases from J, the junction kept 9 bases outside the gene matches. The whole variable domain, remainder taken from reference TRBV28 and TRBJ2-3, is DVKVTQSSRYLVKRTGEKVFLECVQDMDHENMFWYRQDPGLGLRLIYFSYDVKMKEKGDIPEGYSVSREKKERFSLILESASTNQTSMYLCASSPPGTSGLTQYFGPGTRLTVL.

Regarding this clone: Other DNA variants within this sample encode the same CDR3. The CDR3 nucleotides are TGTGCCAGCAGTTTAAGTAATGAGCAGTTCTTC. Residues: CASSLSNEQFF. The rearrangement uses TRBV12-3 or TRBV12-4 and TRBJ2-1; D ambiguous. The V end was cut by 2 bases, the J end by 7 bases, with 3 bases between. The CDR3 sequence is 11 residues long.

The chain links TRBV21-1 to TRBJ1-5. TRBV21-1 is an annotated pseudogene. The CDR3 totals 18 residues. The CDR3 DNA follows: TGTGCCAGCAGCAAAGAAGGGTCGAAAGGGCCCTTTAATCAGCCCCAGCATTTT. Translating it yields CASSKEGSKGPFNQPQHF.

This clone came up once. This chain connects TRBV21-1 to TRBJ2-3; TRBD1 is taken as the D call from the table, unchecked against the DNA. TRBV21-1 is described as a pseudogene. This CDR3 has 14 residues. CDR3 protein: CASVGFWGADTQYF. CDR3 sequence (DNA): TGTGCCAGCGTGGGCTTCTGGGGCGCAGATACGCAGTATTTT.

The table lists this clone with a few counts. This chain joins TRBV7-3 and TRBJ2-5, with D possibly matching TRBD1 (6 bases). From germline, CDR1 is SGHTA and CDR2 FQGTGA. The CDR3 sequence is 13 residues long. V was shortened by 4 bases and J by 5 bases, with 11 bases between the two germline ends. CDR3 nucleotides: TGTGCCAGCAGCTCGACAGGTTTCGAGACCCAGTACTTC. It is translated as CASSSTGFETQYF.

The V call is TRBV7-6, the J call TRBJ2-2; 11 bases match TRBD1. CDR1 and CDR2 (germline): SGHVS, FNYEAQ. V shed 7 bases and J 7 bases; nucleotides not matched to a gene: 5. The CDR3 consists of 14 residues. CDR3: CASTRTGGYGELFF. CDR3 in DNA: TGTGCCAGCACCCGGACAGGGGGCTACGGGGAGCTGTTTTTT.

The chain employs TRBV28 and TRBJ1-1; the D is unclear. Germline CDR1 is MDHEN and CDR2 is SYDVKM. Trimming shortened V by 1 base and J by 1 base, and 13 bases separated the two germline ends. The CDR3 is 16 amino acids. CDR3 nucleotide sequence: TGTGCCAGCAGTTTATCCGTGAACGGTTGGAACACTGAAGCTTTCTTT. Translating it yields CASSLSVNGWNTEAFF.

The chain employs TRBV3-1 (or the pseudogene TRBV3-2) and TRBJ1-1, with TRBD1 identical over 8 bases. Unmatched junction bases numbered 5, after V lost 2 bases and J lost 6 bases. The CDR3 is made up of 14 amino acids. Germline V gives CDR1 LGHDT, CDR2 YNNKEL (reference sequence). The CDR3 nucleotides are TGTGCCAGCAGCCAAACGGACAGGGAGGCTGAAGCTTTCTTT. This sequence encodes CASSQTDREAEAFF.

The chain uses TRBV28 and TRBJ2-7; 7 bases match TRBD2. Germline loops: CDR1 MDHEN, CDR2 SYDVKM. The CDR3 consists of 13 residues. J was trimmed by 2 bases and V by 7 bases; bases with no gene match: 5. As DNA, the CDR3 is TGTGCCAGCACTAGGAGCGGGACCTACGAGCAGTACTTC. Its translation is CASTRSGTYEQYF.